The 20 T cell receptor beta chains below come from one sample, sequenced in a study of blood T cells in healthy people across ages. Using a J-beta primer mix together with a sample-barcoded 5' primer, a second PCR was run for roughly 6 to 11 cycles. TCRdb reprocessed the 5' RACE reads with MiXCR, giving one entry per CDR3 protein. Of hundreds of thousands of distinct CDR3 sequences listed, 45% to 60% are singletons. Sequenced input: blood. The receptors derive from a woman of 80 years or more in good health.

The V gene is TRBV20-1, the J gene TRBJ1-2; 8 bases map to TRBD1. The V gene's germline CDR1 is DFQATT and CDR2 SNEGSKA (reference sequence). This CDR3 region has 13 residues. The junction had 6 bases not matched to a gene; V was cut back by 4 bases and J by 5 bases. In DNA form, the CDR3 reads TGCAGTGCTACAGGGGGCGTTGGGTATGGCTACACCTTC. Translation: CSATGGVGYGYTF.

This clonotype was seen many times. The chain employs TRBV3-1 and TRBJ2-1, with 7 bases identical to TRBD2. V lost 2 bases to trimming and J lost 9 bases; unmatched junction nucleotides: 7. The CDR3 runs 14 residues. CDR1 and CDR2 (germline): LGHDT, YNNKEL (reference sequence). CDR3 sequence (DNA): TGTGCCAGCAGCCAATGGGACTACCACTCTGAGCAGTTCTTC. Amino acids: CASSQWDYHSEQFF.

The rearrangement links TRBV7-2 to TRBJ2-1; 13 bases match TRBD2. The end of the DNA aligns better with TRBJ2-7, so the J call may be wrong. CDR3 length equals 15 residues. CDR1 is SGHTA and CDR2 is FQGNSA in the germline V gene. The CDR3 DNA sequence: TGTGCCAGCAGCCGAGGACTAGCGGGGGCCTACGAGCAGTACTTC. Residues: CASSRGLAGAYEQYF.

The rearrangement joins TRBV7-6 to TRBJ2-3; D is uncertain. The CDR3 covers 18 residues. Trimming took off 1 base at V and 0 bases at J, with 17 bases between the two ends. The germline V gene encodes CDR1 SGHVS and CDR2 FNYEAQ. This CDR3 reads CASSLEVPGGRSTDTQYF. CDR3 sequence (DNA): TGTGCCAGCAGCTTAGAAGTTCCGGGCGGCCGTAGCACAGATACGCAGTATTTT.

CDR3: CASRPQGQGRTEAFF. CDR3 sequence (DNA): TGTGCCAGCAGACCCCAGGGACAGGGGCGGACTGAAGCTTTCTTT. The chain employs TRBV28 and TRBJ1-1; TRBD1 matches 10 bases. The V gene end was trimmed by 6 bases and the J gene end by 5 bases; junction bases not matched to a gene: 9. Looked up from germline, CDR1 is MDHEN and CDR2 is SYDVKM. The CDR3 extends over 15 amino acids. Based on the CDR3 plus reference TRBV28 and TRBJ1-1, the full variable domain is DVKVTQSSRYLVKRTGEKVFLECVQDMDHENMFWYRQDPGLGLRLIYFSYDVKMKEKGDIPEGYSVSREKKERFSLILESASTNQTSMYLCASRPQGQGRTEAFFGQGTRLTVV.

This clonotype showed up many times. The chain combines TRBV6-6 with TRBJ1-5; D call uncertain. The V gene's germline CDR1 is MNHNY and CDR2 SVGAGI (reference sequence). The CDR3 consists of 13 residues. With 6 bases removed from V and 11 bases from J, the gap between germline ends came to 17 bases. The CDR3 here is CASRNALGWAQHF. CDR3 nucleotide sequence: TGTGCCAGCAGAAACGCACTGGGGTGGGCCCAGCATTTT.

This clonotype has at least ten counts. The chain combines TRBV7-8 with TRBJ2-7, with TRBD1 matching 7 bases. From germline, CDR1 is SGHVS and CDR2 FQNEAQ. CDR3 size: 15 residues. V was pared by 1 base and J by 2 bases, with 5 bases of the junction left unmatched. In DNA form, the CDR3 reads TGTGCCAGCAGCTTAGAGACAGGGTCCCCCTACGAGCAGTACTTC. Amino acids: CASSLETGSPYEQYF. Drawing the rest from reference TRBV7-8 and TRBJ2-7, the complete variable domain is GAGVSQSPRYKVAKRGQDVALRCDPISGHVSLFWYQQALGQGPEFLTYFQNEAQLDKSGLPSDRFFAERPEGSVSTLKIQRTQQEDSAVYLCASSLETGSPYEQYFGPGTRLTVT.

This clonotype has a count of ten or more. V and J are TRBV12-3 or TRBV12-4 and TRBJ1-5; D not resolved. V was clipped by 6 bases and J by 7 bases, with 10 bases between them. The CDR3 totals 12 residues. CDR3 coding DNA: TGTGCCAGCAGCTCTCTGGGACAGCCCCAGCATTTT. It yields the protein CASSSLGQPQHF.

The V gene is TRBV12-3 or TRBV12-4, the J gene TRBJ1-6; 9 bases line up with TRBD1. This CDR3 is built from 16 residues. After removal of 5 bases from V and 7 bases from J, the junction contained 9 bases not matched to a gene. The CDR3 region is CASSPWTGVRNSPLHF. CDR3 sequence (DNA): TGTGCCAGCAGTCCCTGGACAGGGGTACGGAATTCACCCCTCCACTTT.

This clonotype was picked up many times. The chain links TRBV28 to TRBJ1-2, with D perhaps matching TRBD1 (5 bases). The CDR3 covers 15 residues. The V end lost 6 bases, the J end lost 2 bases, and 16 bases lay between the germline ends. CDR1 is MDHEN, CDR2 SYDVKM, per germline. This chain's CDR3 is CASSQPSRGNYGYTF. As DNA, the CDR3 is TGTGCCAGCAGCCAACCTAGCCGGGGGAACTATGGCTACACCTTC.

The rearrangement joins TRBV25-1 to TRBJ2-5; D not resolved. Trimming removed 1 base at V and 2 bases at J, with 8 bases between. This CDR3 has 14 amino acids. Per germline, CDR1 MGHDK and CDR2 SYGVNS. The CDR3 loop is CASSEWASQETQYF. The CDR3 coding sequence is TGTGCCAGCAGTGAATGGGCATCACAAGAGACCCAGTACTTC.

This clonotype showed up just a few times. Since a much larger clone is just one base distant, this may be a read error. The rearrangement uses TRBV5-1 and TRBJ2-5; D not certain. The germline V gene has CDR1 SGHRS and CDR2 YFSETQ. V lost 0 bases and J 9 bases, leaving 6 bases between the germline ends. The CDR3 length is 11 residues. The CDR3 spells CASSLDEAQYF. The CDR3 coding sequence is TGCGCCAGCAGCTTGGATGAGGCCCAGTACTTC.

This clonotype was seen many times. V usage is TRBV11-2 and J usage is TRBJ1-2; possible D gene TRBD1, 6 bases. Trimming took 1 base from V and 6 from J, leaving 18 bases between them. Germline assignment: CDR1 SGHAT and CDR2 FQNNGV. This CDR3 is built from 16 residues. CDR3 nucleotide sequence: TGTGCCAGCAGCTTAGTCGGGACACCCCGGATGGATGGCTACACCTTC. As protein: CASSLVGTPRMDGYTF.

The chain is built from TRBV20-1 and TRBJ2-5; TRBD2 aligns across 7 bases. Germline trimming cut 3 bases from V and 4 bases from J; bases unmatched to any gene: 8. Germline CDR1 and CDR2: DFQATT and SNEGSKA (reference sequence). The CDR3 extends over 14 amino acids. The CDR3 loop is CSASWGGVRETQYF. The CDR3 region has the DNA TGCAGTGCTAGCTGGGGGGGGGTGAGAGAGACCCAGTACTTC.

This clonotype was observed at least ten times. The chain employs TRBV24-1 and TRBJ2-5; D not certain. The CDR3 loop spans 14 amino acids. Germline values: CDR1 KGHDR, CDR2 SFDVKD. Trimming stripped 0 bases from V and 11 bases from J, with 15 bases between. In nucleotides, the CDR3 is TGTGCCACCAGTGATTTGGGAAGCAACAATGAGCAGTACTTC. Translation: CATSDLGSNNEQYF.

The V and J genes are TRBV4-3 and TRBJ2-3; TRBD2 aligns across 7 bases. CDR1 LGHNA and CDR2 YSLEER come from the germline V gene. CDR3 length: 17 residues. After removal of 4 bases from V and 0 bases from J, the junction contained 10 bases not matched to a gene. The CDR3 here is CASSPFSGGGSTDTQYF. The CDR3 bases are TGCGCCAGCAGCCCATTCTCTGGGGGGGGTAGCACAGATACGCAGTATTTT.

The chain links TRBV9 to TRBJ2-4, with 9 bases lining up with TRBD2. The J call may be wrong; the DNA end is better matched by TRBJ2-5. Looked up from germline, CDR1 is SGDLS and CDR2 is YYNGEE. The CDR3 sequence is 16 residues long. CDR3 protein: CASSSVGSGGQETQYF. CDR3 DNA: TGTGCCAGCAGCTCCGTGGGTAGCGGGGGCCAAGAGACCCAGTACTTC.

This clonotype has ten or more counts. The chain has TRBV7-6 and TRBJ2-1; D tentatively reads TRBD1 or TRBD2 (5 bases each). This CDR3 contains 17 residues. Germline CDR1 and CDR2: SGHVS and FNYEAQ. Trimming removed 6 bases from V and 3 bases from J, with 21 bases in between. The CDR3 nucleotides read TGTGCCAGCAGACTCGCCCCGGACTTAGGGGTCTACAATGAGCAGTTCTTC. The encoded protein is CASRLAPDLGVYNEQFF.

This rearrangement joins TRBV10-3 to TRBJ1-2; D gene uncertain. The CDR3 is 14 residues long. Germline-derived CDR1 and CDR2 are ENHRY and SYGVKD. V gave up 2 bases and J gave up 0 bases, with 7 bases separating them. The CDR3 bases are TGTGCCATCAGTGAGAACAGAGCTAACTATGGCTACACCTTC. It encodes CAISENRANYGYTF.

The sample holds a few counts of this clonotype. The chain is built from TRBV6-1 and TRBJ1-2; weak D call: TRBD1 (6 bases). Germline CDR1 and CDR2: MNHNS and SASEGT. V lost 7 bases to trimming and J lost 8 bases, with 23 bases between them. The CDR3 is made up of 15 amino acids. Here the CDR3 reads CASMRTTGSGGGYTF. The CDR3 region has the DNA TGTGCCAGCATGCGAACTACAGGGTCTGGCGGAGGCTACACCTTC.